The rows below give T cell receptor beta chains drawn from one sample of a study of a mutant IDH1 vaccine in newly diagnosed glioma. Produced via immunoSEQ multiplex PCR; TCRdb's table is partial and in-frame only. The sample records about 68,000 clones, 84% being singletons. Their cognate antigens are unknown. Sequencing was performed on PBMCs, taken from a glioma patient whose treatment included an IDH1 peptide vaccine. These receptors originate from a man aged 18 to 29 with glioma. The CDR3 runs from the conserved cysteine through the conserved F or W. D genes are given only for firm matches. The listing skips clone size in some rows; elsewhere it reads once, few, many or a size class.

V,J,size,D,DNA,CDR3
TRBV28,TRBJ1-1,few,-,TGTGCCAGCAGAGAAGGAAGTGCCCGGGCTTTCTTT,CASREGSARAFF
TRBV5-1,TRBJ2-5,-,TRBD2,TGCGCCAGCAGCTTCCGGGGGGGACAAGAGACCCAGTACTTC,CASSFRGGQETQYF
TRBV28,TRBJ2-7,-,TRBD2,TGTGCCAGCAGCTCAGGACTAGCGGGCCAAATTTCCTACGAGCAGTACTTC,CASSSGLAGQISYEQYF
TRBV18,TRBJ1-1,few,-,TGTGCCAGTCTCGCGGGGCAACAGAACACTGAAGCTTTCTTT,CASLAGQQNTEAFF
TRBV9,TRBJ1-6,-,-,TGTGCCAGCAGCGTAACGGGACACAATAATTCACCCCTCCACTTT,CASSVTGHNNSPLHF
TRBV7-2,TRBJ2-7,-,TRBD1,TGTGCCAGCGGGGGACAGGGCCCCCTGGAGCAGTACTTC,CASGGQGPLEQYF
TRBV6-5,TRBJ1-1,-,-,TGTGCCAGCGGCAGAATAAACACTGAAGCTTTCTTT,CASGRINTEAFF
TRBV7-2,TRBJ1-1,-,TRBD1,TGTGCCAGCAGCGGACCCGGGACAGGCCACACTGAAGCTTTCTTT,CASSGPGTGHTEAFF
TRBV27,TRBJ1-6,-,TRBD1,TGTGCCAGCAGTTTAACACAGGGGTATTCACCCCTCCACTTT,CASSLTQGYSPLHF
TRBV18,TRBJ1-2,-,-,TGTGCCAGCTCACCAGTAGCCAACTATGGCTACACCTTC,CASSPVANYGYTF
TRBV30,TRBJ1-6,-,-,TGTGCCTGGAGTGCCACGGGAAATTCACCCCTCCACTTT,CAWSATGNSPLHF
TRBV5-6,TRBJ1-5,few,-,TGTGCCAGCAGCCTTTCAGCGAGCGGAGGGCAGCCCCAGCATTTT,CASSLSASGGQPQHF
TRBV28,TRBJ2-7,-,-,TGTGCCAGCAGTCTCCGCGATATACAGGGTCCCTCCTACGAGCAGTACTTC,CASSLRDIQGPSYEQYF
TRBV4-2,TRBJ2-3,-,-,TGTGCCAGCAGCCAAGAGTGGGGGGCTGATACGCAGTATTTT,CASSQEWGADTQYF
TRBV6-5,TRBJ1-1,-,-,TGTGCCAGCAGTTACAGGCAGTTGAACACTGAAGCTTTCTTT,CASSYRQLNTEAFF
TRBV18,TRBJ2-3,once,TRBD1,TGTGCCAGCTCACCCGGACAGGCCACAGATACGCAGTATTTT,CASSPGQATDTQYF
TRBV6-5,TRBJ2-7,-,-,TGTGCCAGCAGTTTCCCGGGACACTCCTACGAGCAGTACTTC,CASSFPGHSYEQYF
TRBV13,TRBJ2-1,-,TRBD2,TGTGCCAGCAGCTCTCCCCCATTGACTAGCGGGGGATCCTACAATGAGCAGTTCTTC,CASSSPPLTSGGSYNEQFF
TRBV5-5,TRBJ2-5,-,-,TGTGCCAGCAGCTTGTGGGGTGAAGAGACCCAGTACTTC,CASSLWGEETQYF
TRBV5-4,TRBJ2-7,-,TRBD1,TGTGCCAGCAGCTGGGGACAGGGAGGAAACGAGCAGTACTTC,CASSWGQGGNEQYF
TRBV7-6,TRBJ2-7,-,-,TGTGCCAGCAGCTTAATACGGGGCTCCTACGAGCAGTACTTC,CASSLIRGSYEQYF
TRBV5-4,TRBJ1-2,once,-,TGTGCCAGCAGCTTGGCAGGGGAAGGCTTTAACTATGGCTACACCTTC,CASSLAGEGFNYGYTF
TRBV6-5,TRBJ2-1,once,TRBD1,TGTGCCAGCAGTACTGGGGGGACAGGGAGGAATGAGCAGTTCTTC,CASSTGGTGRNEQFF
TRBV10-3,TRBJ2-7,-,-,TGTGCCATCAGTGATCTTTTAGGTAGGGGACCTCTGAGAGAGCAGTACTTC,CAISDLLGRGPLREQYF
TRBV9,TRBJ2-7,-,TRBD2,TGTGCCAGCAGCGGTGGGACTAGTAGCTCCTACGAGCAGTACTTC,CASSGGTSSSYEQYF
TRBV7-8,TRBJ2-7,once,-,TGTGCCAGCAGCTTAAGAAACAGGGACCACGAGCAGTACTTC,CASSLRNRDHEQYF
TRBV5-1,TRBJ1-1,-,-,TGCGCCAGCAGCTTGCTGATCTCGAACACTGAAGCTTTCTTT,CASSLLISNTEAFF
TRBV2,TRBJ1-1,-,TRBD1,TGTGCCAGCAGTCGACAGGGGCTAAACACTGAAGCTTTCTTT,CASSRQGLNTEAFF
TRBV11-3,TRBJ2-2,once,-,TGTGCCAGCAGCTTAGATCTGGGTGAGAGAACCGGGGAGCTGTTTTTT,CASSLDLGERTGELFF
TRBV7-9,TRBJ1-6,-,TRBD1,TGTGCCAGCAGCTCCCGGACAGGGACGGATTCACCCCTCCACTTT,CASSSRTGTDSPLHF